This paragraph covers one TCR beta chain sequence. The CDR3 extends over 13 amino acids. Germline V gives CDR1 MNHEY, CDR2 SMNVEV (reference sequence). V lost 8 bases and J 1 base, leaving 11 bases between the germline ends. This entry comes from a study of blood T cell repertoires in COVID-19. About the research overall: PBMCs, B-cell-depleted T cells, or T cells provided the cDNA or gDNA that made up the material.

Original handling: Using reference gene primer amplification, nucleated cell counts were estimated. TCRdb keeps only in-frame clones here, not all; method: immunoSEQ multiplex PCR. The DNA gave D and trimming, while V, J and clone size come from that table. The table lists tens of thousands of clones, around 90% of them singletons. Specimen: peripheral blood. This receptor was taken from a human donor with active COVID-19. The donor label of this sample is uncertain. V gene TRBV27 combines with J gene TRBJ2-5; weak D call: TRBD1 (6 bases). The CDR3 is CASRGQPQETQYF. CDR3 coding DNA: TGTGCCAGCCGCGGACAGCCCCAAGAGACCCAGTACTTC.